This entry lists 7 T cell receptor beta chains sequenced from one sample in a study of T cells in Graves' hyperthyroidism and ophthalmopathy. Amplified TCR beta CDR3 regions came from RNA transcripts. The HTBI set primed first-round TCR CDR3 RT-PCR. TCRdb re-called the multiplex PCR reads with MiXCR, one entry per CDR3 protein. The sample carries around 250,000 distinct CDR3 sequences, about 14% recorded once. Specimen: blood. All receptors derive from a woman aged 35 to 49 with Graves' hyperthyroidism that later progressed to Graves' ophthalmopathy.

The gene calls are TRBV7-9 and TRBJ2-3; no firm D call. CDR1 and CDR2 (germline): SEHNR, FQNEAQ (reference sequence). Trimming left V 4 bases short and J 4 bases short, with 15 bases between. The CDR3 is 15 amino acids. The CDR3 reads CASSSFVAQADTQYF. CDR3 DNA sequence: TGTGCCAGCAGCTCTTTCGTGGCGCAAGCAGATACGCAGTATTTT.

This clonotype has just a few counts. The CDR3 spells CASSTSTGRHNEQFF. CDR3 sequence (DNA): TGTGCCTCCTCGACTAGCACCGGCCGTCACAATGAGCAGTTCTTC. V is TRBV30 and J is TRBJ2-1, with 7 bases aligning to TRBD2. J was trimmed by 5 bases and V by 7 bases; bases with no gene match: 14. CDR1 is GTSNPN and CDR2 is SVGIG in the germline V gene (reference sequence). CDR3 length equals 15 residues. Full variable domain (outside the CDR3, taken from reference TRBV30 and TRBJ2-1): SQTIHQWPATLVQPVGSPLSLECTVEGTSNPNLYWYRQAAGRGLQLLFYSVGIGQISSEVPQNLSASRPQDRQFILSSKKLLLSDSGFYLCASSTSTGRHNEQFFGPGTRLTVL.

This clonotype appeared many times. V and J are TRBV2 and TRBJ2-2; TRBD1 matches 8 bases. The CDR3 is 15 residues long. The J segment lost 1 base and the V segment lost 6 bases, leaving 4 bases of the junction unmatched. CDR1 is SNHLY, CDR2 FYNNEI, per germline. In DNA, the CDR3 is TGTGCCAGCAGAATGGACAGGGTGAACACCGGGGAGCTGTTTTTT. Translated, it gives CASRMDRVNTGELFF.

CDR3 in amino acids: CSPQAVYEQYF. Here the CDR3 DNA reads TGCAGTCCCCAGGCGGTCTACGAGCAGTACTTC. V gene TRBV20-1 combines with J gene TRBJ2-7; D gene unclear. Germline V lookup: CDR1 DFQATT, CDR2 SNEGSKA (reference sequence). The CDR3 has 11 residues. The V end was cut by 8 bases, the J end by 3 bases, with 11 bases between.

This clonotype was seen repeatedly, ten times or more. The chain employs TRBV20-1 and TRBJ2-1; 9 nucleotides align to TRBD2. The CDR3 runs to 16 residues. V lost 0 bases and J lost 5; bases outside the gene matches: 8. CDR1 is DFQATT, CDR2 SNEGSKA, per germline (reference sequence). CDR3 loop: CSARDPAGGPNNEQFF. The CDR3 DNA sequence: TGCAGTGCTAGAGATCCTGCGGGAGGGCCGAACAATGAGCAGTTCTTC.

This clonotype was recorded many times. V gene TRBV7-2 combines with J gene TRBJ1-2, with D perhaps TRBD1 (5 bases). Trimming pared 8 bases from V and 5 bases from J, leaving 9 bases between. The CDR3 spans 11 residues. Germline CDR1 reads SGHTA; CDR2 reads FQGNSA. For the CDR3, the DNA is TGTGCCAGCGGTACAGGATATGGCTACACCTTC. Translating it yields CASGTGYGYTF.

The V and J genes are TRBV4-1 and TRBJ1-6, with D possibly being TRBD1 (5 bases). Germline V gene sequence: CDR1 MGHRA, CDR2 YSYEKL. With 0 bases removed from V and 4 bases from J, the gap between germline ends came to 13 bases. The CDR3 consists of 17 residues. CDR3 DNA: TGCGCCAGCAGCCAAGATCCGGGGGAGGGATATAATTCACCCCTCCACTTT. Its translation is CASSQDPGEGYNSPLHF.